These T cell receptor beta chains were read from a single sample in a study of T cell repertoires in cytomegalovirus infection. Via MiXCR, TCRdb re-called the reads, giving one row per CDR3 protein. The sample shows under 300,000 distinct CDR3 sequences, roughly 12% of them seen only once. The sample comprised PBMCs. The receptors shown here come from a human donor in good health (CMV status not recorded). Some clones in this sample may be carry-over from other donors' samples. Each CDR3 is given with its conserved first and last residue. Each record gives: V gene, D gene, J gene, clone size, CDR3 DNA, CDR3 protein. D genes are given only for firm matches. Clone size appears in some rows only: once, few, many, or a class for an expanded clone.

V: TRBV2; D: NA; J: TRBJ2-2; size: few; DNA: TGTGCCAGATCGATCCAGGAGGGACAGACGGGCACCGGGGAGCTGTTTTTT; CDR3: CARSIQEGQTGTGELFF
V: TRBV28; D: TRBD2; J: TRBJ2-7; size: many; DNA: TGTGCCACATTAGCGGGATGGGCCTACGAGCAGTACTTC; CDR3: CATLAGWAYEQYF
V: TRBV20-1; D: TRBD2; J: TRBJ2-1; size: few; DNA: TGCAGTGCTATGAGGGATAGCGGGGCGGGGGATGAGCAGTTCTTC; CDR3: CSAMRDSGAGDEQFF
V: TRBV7-9; D: NA; J: TRBJ2-3; size: NA; DNA: TGTGCCAGTAAGCTGGTCACAGGGAGTGCAGATACGCAGTATTTT; CDR3: CASKLVTGSADTQYF
V: TRBV27; D: NA; J: TRBJ2-7; size: few; DNA: TGTGCCAGCAGTTTATGGGAAGGGGGAGACGAGCAGTACTTC; CDR3: CASSLWEGGDEQYF
V: TRBV7-3; D: TRBD2; J: TRBJ2-4; size: few; DNA: TGTGCCAGCAGCCCCCAAGCGGGAGACATTCAGTACTTC; CDR3: CASSPQAGDIQYF
V: TRBV29-1; D: TRBD2; J: TRBJ2-2; size: few; DNA: TGCAGCGTTGACGGGAGGGGGACCGGGGAGCTGTTTTTT; CDR3: CSVDGRGTGELFF
V: TRBV20-1; D: TRBD2; J: TRBJ2-7; size: many; DNA: TGCAGTGCCAAGAGACTAGCAGGGCAGTACTTC; CDR3: CSAKRLAGQYF
V: TRBV7-2; D: NA; J: TRBJ2-3; size: many; DNA: TGTGCCAGCAGCGCGAACCAGGGAGATACGCAGTATTTT; CDR3: CASSANQGDTQYF
V: TRBV7-9; D: TRBD2; J: TRBJ2-1; size: many; DNA: TGTGCCAGCAGCTCTAGCGGGAGAATGGAGCAGTTCTTC; CDR3: CASSSSGRMEQFF
V: TRBV12-3/TRBV12-4; D: TRBD1; J: TRBJ2-3; size: many; DNA: TGTGCCAGCAGTCTAGACAGGGCTCAAGATACGCAGTATTTT; CDR3: CASSLDRAQDTQYF
V: TRBV7-2; D: NA; J: TRBJ1-1; size: many; DNA: TGTGCCAGCAGCTCCCGGGCTGAAGCTTTCTTT; CDR3: CASSSRAEAFF
V: TRBV7-9; D: NA; J: TRBJ2-7; size: many; DNA: TGTGCCAGCAGCTCAAGTCCTATCTACTACGAGCAGTACTTC; CDR3: CASSSSPIYYEQYF
V: TRBV18; D: TRBD1; J: TRBJ2-1; size: NA; DNA: TGTGCCAGCTCACCCGTGACAGGGGTACTCAATGAGCAGTTCTTC; CDR3: CASSPVTGVLNEQFF
V: TRBV7-2; D: NA; J: TRBJ2-1; size: many; DNA: TGTGCCAGCAGCTTAGCGGTAGGGAGCTCCTACAATGAGCAGTTCTTC; CDR3: CASSLAVGSSYNEQFF
V: TRBV11-2; D: NA; J: TRBJ1-2; size: NA; DNA: TGTGCCAGCAGCGACCCAAGGGACACCTCCTCATATGGCTACACCTTC; CDR3: CASSDPRDTSSYGYTF
V: TRBV28; D: NA; J: TRBJ2-7; size: medium-sized; DNA: TGTGCCAGCAGACAACCATTCCAGTGGAAAGAGCAGTACTTC; CDR3: CASRQPFQWKEQYF
V: TRBV5-6; D: NA; J: TRBJ1-1; size: many; DNA: TGTGCCAGCAGCCCACCGGGATGGAGGGACACTGAAGCTTTCTTT; CDR3: CASSPPGWRDTEAFF
V: TRBV11-2; D: NA; J: TRBJ2-3; size: many; DNA: TGTGCCAGCAGCTTAGATTTGGGGAAGTCAGATACGCAGTATTTT; CDR3: CASSLDLGKSDTQYF
V: TRBV7-2; D: TRBD2; J: TRBJ2-1; size: many; DNA: TGTGCCAGCAGCTTAGGAAGCGGGAGGGAGTTCTTC; CDR3: CASSLGSGREFF
V: TRBV5-1; D: NA; J: TRBJ1-5; size: few; DNA: TGCGCCAGCAGCTTGGAGGGATTGGATCAGCCCCAGCATTTT; CDR3: CASSLEGLDQPQHF
V: TRBV12-3/TRBV12-4; D: TRBD1; J: TRBJ1-2; size: NA; DNA: TGTGCCAGCAGTTCCCGGGCGGGACAGGGGCTAGGCTACACCTTC; CDR3: CASSSRAGQGLGYTF
V: TRBV20-1; D: NA; J: TRBJ2-2; size: many; DNA: TGCAGTGCTAGAGATCAAAAGGGGGGGGCGAGCACCGGGGAGCTGTTTTTT; CDR3: CSARDQKGGASTGELFF
V: TRBV7-3; D: NA; J: TRBJ1-2; size: many; DNA: TGTGCCAGCAGCCCCGGAGGGAGTTACTATGGCTACACCTTC; CDR3: CASSPGGSYYGYTF
V: TRBV11-2; D: TRBD2; J: TRBJ2-5; size: few; DNA: TGTGCCAGCAGCTCATCAGCGGGACCGCAAGAGACCCAGTACTTC; CDR3: CASSSSAGPQETQYF
V: TRBV4-3; D: NA; J: TRBJ1-6; size: NA; DNA: TGCGCCAGCAGCCAAGATGTAAGAGACCGTGATTCACCCCTCCACTTT; CDR3: CASSQDVRDRDSPLHF
V: TRBV5-6; D: TRBD1; J: TRBJ2-7; size: NA; DNA: TGTGCCAGCAGCCGACAGGGGACAGGGGGGTACGAGCAGTACTTC; CDR3: CASSRQGTGGYEQYF
V: TRBV7-2; D: TRBD2; J: TRBJ2-1; size: few; DNA: TGTGCCAGCAGCTTAGAAAGCGGGAGGACCTACAATGAGCAGTTCTTC; CDR3: CASSLESGRTYNEQFF
V: TRBV5-6; D: TRBD1; J: TRBJ1-2; size: many; DNA: TGTGCCAGCAGCTTCGGCCCCGCGGGGACAGGGGGCGGCTACACCTTC; CDR3: CASSFGPAGTGGGYTF
V: TRBV5-1; D: NA; J: TRBJ1-6; size: few; DNA: TGCGCCAGCAGCTTCGAACCGACTAATTCACCCCTCCACTTT; CDR3: CASSFEPTNSPLHF
V: TRBV6-2/TRBV6-3; D: TRBD2; J: TRBJ2-7; size: many; DNA: TGTGCCAGCAGTTACTCAACGTTCGGGACTAGCTACTACGAGCAGTACTTC; CDR3: CASSYSTFGTSYYEQYF
V: TRBV14; D: TRBD1; J: TRBJ1-6; size: many; DNA: TGTGCCAGCAGCTCTAAGGACAGGAGAAATCATAATTCACCCCTCCACTTT; CDR3: CASSSKDRRNHNSPLHF
V: TRBV6-2/TRBV6-3; D: TRBD2; J: TRBJ2-7; size: few; DNA: TGTGCCAGCAGTGACAAGACTAGCGGGGACTACGAGCAGTACTTC; CDR3: CASSDKTSGDYEQYF
V: TRBV3-1; D: NA; J: TRBJ2-1; size: many; DNA: TGTGCCAGCAGCCGAGGGAACAATGAGCAGTTCTTC; CDR3: CASSRGNNEQFF
V: TRBV20-1; D: TRBD2; J: TRBJ2-7; size: few; DNA: TGCAGTGCTAGAGCCCCGGGACTAGCGGGAGGGGACGAGCAGTACTTC; CDR3: CSARAPGLAGGDEQYF
V: TRBV12-3/TRBV12-4; D: NA; J: TRBJ2-2; size: NA; DNA: TGTGCCAGTTTGTATGCCGGGGAGCTGTTTTTT; CDR3: CASLYAGELFF
V: TRBV19; D: NA; J: TRBJ2-2; size: many; DNA: TGTGCCAGTAGTAACGGGGCCGCCGGGGAGCTGTTTTTT; CDR3: CASSNGAAGELFF
V: TRBV12-3/TRBV12-4; D: NA; J: TRBJ1-5; size: NA; DNA: TGTGCCAGCAGTTTAGCGCGGCTCAATCAGCCCCAGCATTTT; CDR3: CASSLARLNQPQHF
V: TRBV29-1; D: NA; J: TRBJ2-1; size: many; DNA: TGCAGCGTTGAAGGCGGCAGAAGCTCCTACAATGAGCAGTTCTTC; CDR3: CSVEGGRSSYNEQFF
V: TRBV4-3; D: NA; J: TRBJ1-2; size: few; DNA: TGCGCCAGCAGCCAAGACCTGACAGCCCGCGGGGGAGATACCTTC; CDR3: CASSQDLTARGGDTF
V: TRBV28; D: NA; J: TRBJ2-3; size: few; DNA: TGTGCCAGCAGTAATTATCCGGGACTTGGGGACACAGATACGCAGTATTTT; CDR3: CASSNYPGLGDTDTQYF
V: TRBV3-1; D: NA; J: TRBJ1-5; size: NA; DNA: TGTGCCAGCAGCCAAGTCTTTCAGAATCAGCCCCAGCATTTT; CDR3: CASSQVFQNQPQHF
V: TRBV7-8; D: TRBD1; J: TRBJ1-5; size: many; DNA: TGTGCCAGCAGTCGTACAGGGGAAGCCCAGCATTTT; CDR3: CASSRTGEAQHF
V: TRBV7-2; D: NA; J: TRBJ2-5; size: many; DNA: TGTGCCAGCATGGGCCGGGGGCTAGAGACCCAGTACTTC; CDR3: CASMGRGLETQYF
V: TRBV29-1; D: NA; J: TRBJ1-2; size: NA; DNA: TGCAGCGTTGAAGAGGTCAGGGGCTATGGCTACACCTTC; CDR3: CSVEEVRGYGYTF
V: TRBV7-3; D: TRBD1; J: TRBJ1-1; size: NA; DNA: TGTGCCAGCAGCTCTAACCCAGGGGGCACTGAAGCTTTCTTT; CDR3: CASSSNPGGTEAFF
V: TRBV7-2; D: NA; J: TRBJ1-6; size: many; DNA: TGTGCCAGCAGCAGGGGCCGCAATAATTCACCCCTCCACTTT; CDR3: CASSRGRNNSPLHF
V: TRBV19; D: TRBD1; J: TRBJ2-5; size: many; DNA: TGTGCCAGTAGTAGGAGAGACGGGGACAGCCAGACCCAGTACTTC; CDR3: CASSRRDGDSQTQYF
V: TRBV24-1; D: NA; J: TRBJ2-1; size: many; DNA: TGTGCCACCAGTGATTGGGCGGGCCTAGGAGGCAATGAGCAGTTCTTC; CDR3: CATSDWAGLGGNEQFF
V: TRBV12-5; D: TRBD2; J: TRBJ2-1; size: many; DNA: TGTGCTAGTGGGACTAGCGGGTATGAGCAGTTCTTC; CDR3: CASGTSGYEQFF
V: TRBV20-1; D: NA; J: TRBJ2-3; size: few; DNA: TGCAGTGCTAGCCTCCTAGCGACTAGCACAGATACGCAGTATTTT; CDR3: CSASLLATSTDTQYF
V: TRBV7-8; D: TRBD2; J: TRBJ2-1; size: few; DNA: TGTGCCAGCAGTAAAAACCGTGCTTTGGCGGGGGTGTCCTACAATGAGCAGTTCTTC; CDR3: CASSKNRALAGVSYNEQFF
V: TRBV7-2; D: NA; J: TRBJ1-1; size: many; DNA: TGTGCCAGCAGCTTAGGGGGCTCGGTCACTGAAGCTTTCTTT; CDR3: CASSLGGSVTEAFF
V: TRBV19; D: TRBD1; J: TRBJ1-6; size: NA; DNA: TGTGCCAGTAGTATCTTACAGGGGAGGAATTCACCCCTCCACTTT; CDR3: CASSILQGRNSPLHF
V: TRBV27; D: NA; J: TRBJ2-7; size: NA; DNA: TGTGCCAGCAGTTTTTCGCAGGGACCGTACGAGCAGTACTTC; CDR3: CASSFSQGPYEQYF